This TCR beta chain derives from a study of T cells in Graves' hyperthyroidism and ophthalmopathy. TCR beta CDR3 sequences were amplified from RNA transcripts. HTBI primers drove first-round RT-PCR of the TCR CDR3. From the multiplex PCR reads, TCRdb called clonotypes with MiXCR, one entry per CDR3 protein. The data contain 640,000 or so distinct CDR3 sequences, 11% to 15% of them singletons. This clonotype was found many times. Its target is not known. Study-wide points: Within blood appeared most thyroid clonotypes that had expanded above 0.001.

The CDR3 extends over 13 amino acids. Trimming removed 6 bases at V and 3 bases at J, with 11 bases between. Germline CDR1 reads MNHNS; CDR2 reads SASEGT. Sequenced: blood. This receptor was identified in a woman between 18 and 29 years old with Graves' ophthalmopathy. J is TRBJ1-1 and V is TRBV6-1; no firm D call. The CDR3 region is CASRLDGDTEAFF. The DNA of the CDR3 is TGTGCCAGCAGGCTGGACGGCGACACTGAAGCTTTCTTT.